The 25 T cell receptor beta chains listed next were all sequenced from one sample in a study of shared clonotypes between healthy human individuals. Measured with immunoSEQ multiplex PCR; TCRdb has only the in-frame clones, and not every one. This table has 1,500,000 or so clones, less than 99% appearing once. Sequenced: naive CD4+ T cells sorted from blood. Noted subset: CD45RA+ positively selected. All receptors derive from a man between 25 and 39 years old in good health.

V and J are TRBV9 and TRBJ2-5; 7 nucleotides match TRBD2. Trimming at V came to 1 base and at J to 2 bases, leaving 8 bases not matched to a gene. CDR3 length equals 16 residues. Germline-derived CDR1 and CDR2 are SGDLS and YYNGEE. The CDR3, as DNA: TGTGCCAGCAGCGTACGGGGGGACTCAAGACAAGAGACCCAGTACTTC. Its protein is CASSVRGDSRQETQYF.

The CDR3: CSVGQANNYEQYF. The CDR3 DNA reads TGCAGCGTTGGTCAGGCGAACAACTACGAGCAGTACTTC. J is TRBJ2-7 and V is TRBV29-1; D remains ambiguous. The CDR3 runs 13 residues. Per germline, CDR1 SQVTM and CDR2 ANQGSEA. Trimming shortened V by 4 bases and J by 3 bases, and 13 bases separated the two germline ends.

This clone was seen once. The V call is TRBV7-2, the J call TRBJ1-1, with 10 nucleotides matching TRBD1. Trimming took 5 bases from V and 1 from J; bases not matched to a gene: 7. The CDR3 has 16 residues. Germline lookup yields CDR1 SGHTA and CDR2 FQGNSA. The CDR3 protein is CASSGGTGVQNTEAFF. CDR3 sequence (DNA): TGTGCCAGCAGCGGTGGGACAGGGGTTCAGAACACTGAAGCTTTCTTT. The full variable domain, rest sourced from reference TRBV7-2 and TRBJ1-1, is GAGVSQSPSNKVTEKGKDVELRCDPISGHTALYWYRQSLGQGLEFLIYFQGNSAPDKSGLPSDRFSAERTGGSVSTLTIQRTQQEDSAVYLCASSGGTGVQNTEAFFGQGTRLTVV.

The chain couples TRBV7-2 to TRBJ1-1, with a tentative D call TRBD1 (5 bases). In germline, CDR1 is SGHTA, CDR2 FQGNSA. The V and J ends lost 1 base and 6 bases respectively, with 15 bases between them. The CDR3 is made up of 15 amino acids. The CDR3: CASSLVLGPYAEAFF. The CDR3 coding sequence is TGTGCCAGCAGCTTAGTTCTGGGGCCTTACGCTGAAGCTTTCTTT.

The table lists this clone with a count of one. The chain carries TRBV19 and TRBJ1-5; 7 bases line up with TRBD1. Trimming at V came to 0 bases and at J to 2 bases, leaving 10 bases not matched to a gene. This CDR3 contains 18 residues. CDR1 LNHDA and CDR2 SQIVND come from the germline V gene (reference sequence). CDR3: CASSIDRPQGLGNQPQHF. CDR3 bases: TGTGCCAGTAGTATAGACCGGCCACAGGGGTTAGGCAATCAGCCCCAGCATTTT.

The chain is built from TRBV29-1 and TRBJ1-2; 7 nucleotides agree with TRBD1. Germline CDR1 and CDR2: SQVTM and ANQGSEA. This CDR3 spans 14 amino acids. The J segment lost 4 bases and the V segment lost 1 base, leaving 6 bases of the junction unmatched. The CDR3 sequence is CSVEVVQGLYGYTF. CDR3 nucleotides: TGCAGCGTTGAAGTGGTACAGGGGCTCTATGGCTACACCTTC.

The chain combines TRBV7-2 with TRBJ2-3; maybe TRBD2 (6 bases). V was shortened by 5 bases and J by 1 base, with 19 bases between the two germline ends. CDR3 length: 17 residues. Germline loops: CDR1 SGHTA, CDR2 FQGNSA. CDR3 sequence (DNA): TGTGCCAGCAGCCGGGTGTCGGCTAGCGCACGCACAGATACGCAGTATTTT. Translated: CASSRVSASARTDTQYF. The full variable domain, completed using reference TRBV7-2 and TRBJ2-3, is GAGVSQSPSNKVTEKGKDVELRCDPISGHTALYWYRQSLGQGLEFLIYFQGNSAPDKSGLPSDRFSAERTGGSVSTLTIQRTQQEDSAVYLCASSRVSASARTDTQYFGPGTRLTVL.

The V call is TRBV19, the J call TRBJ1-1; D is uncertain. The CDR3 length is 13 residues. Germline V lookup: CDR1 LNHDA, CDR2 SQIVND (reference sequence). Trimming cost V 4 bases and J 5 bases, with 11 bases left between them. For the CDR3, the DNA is TGTGCCAGTAGTACGTTTCAGTGGACTGAAGCTTTCTTT. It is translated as CASSTFQWTEAFF.

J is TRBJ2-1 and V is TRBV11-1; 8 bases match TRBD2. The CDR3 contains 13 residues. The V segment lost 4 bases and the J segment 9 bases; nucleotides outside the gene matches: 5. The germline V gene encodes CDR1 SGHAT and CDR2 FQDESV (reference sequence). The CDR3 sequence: CASSSPSGGEQFF. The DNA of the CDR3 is TGTGCCAGCAGCTCACCAAGCGGGGGTGAGCAGTTCTTC.

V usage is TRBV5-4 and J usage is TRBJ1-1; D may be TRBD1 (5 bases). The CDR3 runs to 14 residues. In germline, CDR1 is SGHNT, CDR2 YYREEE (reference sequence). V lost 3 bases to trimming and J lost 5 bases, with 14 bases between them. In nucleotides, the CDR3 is TGTGCCAGCAGCTCGGCTAGGGGTTCAACTGAAGCTTTCTTT. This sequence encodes CASSSARGSTEAFF.

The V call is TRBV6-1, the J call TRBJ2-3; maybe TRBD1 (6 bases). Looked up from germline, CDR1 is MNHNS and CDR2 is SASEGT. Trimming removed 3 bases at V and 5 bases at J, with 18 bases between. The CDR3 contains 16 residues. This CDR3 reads CASSERGTTYRDTQYF. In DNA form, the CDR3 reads TGTGCCAGCAGTGAGAGGGGGACGACCTACCGAGATACGCAGTATTTT.

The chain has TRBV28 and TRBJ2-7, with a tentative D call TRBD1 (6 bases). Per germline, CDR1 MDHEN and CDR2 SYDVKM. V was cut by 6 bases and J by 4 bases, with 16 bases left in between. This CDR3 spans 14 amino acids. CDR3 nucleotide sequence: TGTGCCAGCAGATCTCAGGGGTCCCATTACGAGCAGTACTTC. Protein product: CASRSQGSHYEQYF.

The chain's CDR3 is CASSRYRGGDEQFF. In DNA form, the CDR3 reads TGTGCCAGCAGCAGATACAGGGGCGGGGATGAGCAGTTCTTC. J is TRBJ2-1 and V is TRBV7-7; D may be TRBD1 (7 bases). There are 14 residues in the CDR3. With 5 bases removed from V and 8 bases from J, the gap between germline ends came to 16 bases. From germline, CDR1 is SSHAT and CDR2 FNYEAQ (reference sequence).

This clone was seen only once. The CDR3 bases are TGTGCCAGCAGTTACTCGGGGTGGGCTACTTACGAGCAGTACTTC. Translating gives CASSYSGWATYEQYF. The chain uses TRBV6-5 and TRBJ2-7; the D is unclear. V was trimmed by 0 bases and J by 4 bases, leaving 13 bases between them. The CDR3 sequence is 15 residues long. The germline V gene has CDR1 MNHEY and CDR2 SVGAGI.

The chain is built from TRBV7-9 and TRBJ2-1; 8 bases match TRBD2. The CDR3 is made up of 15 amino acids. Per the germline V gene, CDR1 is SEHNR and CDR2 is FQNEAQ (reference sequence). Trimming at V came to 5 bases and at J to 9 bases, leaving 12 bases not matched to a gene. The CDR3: CASSTQRERDGEQFF. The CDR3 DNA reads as TGTGCCAGCAGCACCCAGCGGGAGCGGGACGGTGAGCAGTTCTTC.

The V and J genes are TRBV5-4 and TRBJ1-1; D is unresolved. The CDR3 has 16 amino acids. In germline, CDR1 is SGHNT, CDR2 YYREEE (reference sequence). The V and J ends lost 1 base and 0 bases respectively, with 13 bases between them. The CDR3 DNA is TGTGCCAGCAGCTTGTGGGCAGACACCCTGAACACTGAAGCTTTCTTT. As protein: CASSLWADTLNTEAFF.

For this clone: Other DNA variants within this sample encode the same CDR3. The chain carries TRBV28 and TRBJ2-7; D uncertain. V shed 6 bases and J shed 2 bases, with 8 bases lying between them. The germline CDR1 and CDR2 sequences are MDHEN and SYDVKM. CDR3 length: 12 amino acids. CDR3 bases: TGTGCCAGCAGCTTGTCCCCCTACGAGCAGTACTTC. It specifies CASSLSPYEQYF.

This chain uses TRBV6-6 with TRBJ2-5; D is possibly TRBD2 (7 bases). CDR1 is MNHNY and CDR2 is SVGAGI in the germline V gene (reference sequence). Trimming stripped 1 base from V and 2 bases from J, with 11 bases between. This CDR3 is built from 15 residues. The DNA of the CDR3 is TGTGCCAGCAGTTACTACGGGGGGCGTCAAGAGACCCAGTACTTC. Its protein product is CASSYYGGRQETQYF.

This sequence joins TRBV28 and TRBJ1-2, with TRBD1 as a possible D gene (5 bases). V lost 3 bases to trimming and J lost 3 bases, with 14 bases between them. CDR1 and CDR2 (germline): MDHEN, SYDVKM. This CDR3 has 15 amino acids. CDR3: CASSLGGGEDYGYTF. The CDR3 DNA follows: TGTGCCAGCAGTTTGGGAGGAGGGGAAGACTATGGCTACACCTTC.

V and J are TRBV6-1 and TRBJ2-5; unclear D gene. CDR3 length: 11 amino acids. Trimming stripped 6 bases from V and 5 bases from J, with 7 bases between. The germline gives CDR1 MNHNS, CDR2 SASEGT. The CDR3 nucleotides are TGTGCCAGCAGCACAACGGAGACCCAGTACTTC. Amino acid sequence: CASSTTETQYF.

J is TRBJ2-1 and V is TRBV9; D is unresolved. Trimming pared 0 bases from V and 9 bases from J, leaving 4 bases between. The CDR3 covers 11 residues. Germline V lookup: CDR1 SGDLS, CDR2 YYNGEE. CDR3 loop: CASSVVVEQFF. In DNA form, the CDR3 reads TGTGCCAGCAGCGTAGTTGTTGAGCAGTTCTTC. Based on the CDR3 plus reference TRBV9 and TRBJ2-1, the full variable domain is DSGVTQTPKHLITATGQRVTLRCSPRSGDLSVYWYQQSLDQGLQFLIQYYNGEERAKGNILERFSAQQFPDLHSELNLSSLELGDSALYFCASSVVVEQFFGPGTRLTVL.

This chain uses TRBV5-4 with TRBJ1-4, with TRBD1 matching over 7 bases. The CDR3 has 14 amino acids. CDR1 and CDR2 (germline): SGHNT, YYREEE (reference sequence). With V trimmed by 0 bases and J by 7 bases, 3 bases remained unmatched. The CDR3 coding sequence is TGTGCCAGCAGCTTGGAGGGACAGAGTGAAAAACTGTTTTTT. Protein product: CASSLEGQSEKLFF.

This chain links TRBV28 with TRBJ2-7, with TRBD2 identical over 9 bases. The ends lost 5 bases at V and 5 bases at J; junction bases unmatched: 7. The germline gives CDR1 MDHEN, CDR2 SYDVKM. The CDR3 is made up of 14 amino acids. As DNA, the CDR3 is TGTGCCAGCAGTGTAGCGGGAGTGTTAAACGAGCAGTACTTC. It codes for CASSVAGVLNEQYF.

Written as DNA, the CDR3 is TGTGCCAGCAGCTCAGCGCGGGGCAAAGAGACCCAGTACTTC. Protein product: CASSSARGKETQYF. V and J are TRBV11-2 and TRBJ2-5; D is perhaps TRBD2 (6 bases). V lost 4 bases, J lost 3 bases, and 12 bases lay in between. This CDR3 is 14 amino acids long. Germline V gives CDR1 SGHAT, CDR2 FQNNGV.

The DNA for the CDR3 is TGTGCCTCCAAAACGGGGGGGAGCTCCTACAATGAGCAGTTCTTC. Translation: CASKTGGSSYNEQFF. The chain has TRBV19 and TRBJ2-1; 8 bases are shared with TRBD2. J lost 0 bases, V lost 11 bases, and 9 bases had no gene match. The germline gives CDR1 LNHDA, CDR2 SQIVND (reference sequence). The CDR3 length is 15 residues.